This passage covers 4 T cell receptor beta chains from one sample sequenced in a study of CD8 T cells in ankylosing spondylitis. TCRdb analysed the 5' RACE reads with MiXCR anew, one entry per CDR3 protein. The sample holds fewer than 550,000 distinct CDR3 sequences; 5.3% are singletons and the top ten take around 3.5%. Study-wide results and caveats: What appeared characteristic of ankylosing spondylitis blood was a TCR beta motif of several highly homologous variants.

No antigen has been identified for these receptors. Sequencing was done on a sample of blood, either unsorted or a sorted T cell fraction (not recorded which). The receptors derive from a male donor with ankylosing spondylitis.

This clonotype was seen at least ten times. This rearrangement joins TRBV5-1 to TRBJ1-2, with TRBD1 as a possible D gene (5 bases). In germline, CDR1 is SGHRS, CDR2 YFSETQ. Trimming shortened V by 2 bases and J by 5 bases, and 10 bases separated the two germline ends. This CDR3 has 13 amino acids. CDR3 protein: CASSFGTAYGYTF. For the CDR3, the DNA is TGCGCCAGCAGCTTCGGGACCGCTTATGGCTACACCTTC.

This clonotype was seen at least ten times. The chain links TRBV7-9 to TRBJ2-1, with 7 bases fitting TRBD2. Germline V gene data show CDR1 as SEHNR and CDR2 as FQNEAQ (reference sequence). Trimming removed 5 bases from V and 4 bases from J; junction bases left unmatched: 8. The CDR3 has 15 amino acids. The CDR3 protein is CASSVLSGPYNEQFF. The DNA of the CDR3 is TGTGCCAGCAGCGTACTTAGCGGGCCATACAATGAGCAGTTCTTC.

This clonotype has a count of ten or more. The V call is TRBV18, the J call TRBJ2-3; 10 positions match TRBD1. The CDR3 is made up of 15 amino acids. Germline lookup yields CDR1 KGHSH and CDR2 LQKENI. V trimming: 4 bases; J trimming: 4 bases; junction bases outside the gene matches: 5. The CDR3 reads CASSLGQGRADTQYF. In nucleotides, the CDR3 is TGTGCCAGCTCACTGGGACAGGGGCGCGCAGATACGCAGTATTTT. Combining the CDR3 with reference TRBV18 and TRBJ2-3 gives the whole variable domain NAGVMQNPRHLVRRRGQEARLRCSPMKGHSHVYWYRQLPEEGLKFMVYLQKENIIDESGMPKERFSAEFPKEGPSILRIQQVVRGDSAAYFCASSLGQGRADTQYFGPGTRLTVL.

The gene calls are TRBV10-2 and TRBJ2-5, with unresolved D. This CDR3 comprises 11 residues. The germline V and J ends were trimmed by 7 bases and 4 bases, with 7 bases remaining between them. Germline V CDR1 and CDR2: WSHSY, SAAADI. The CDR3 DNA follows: TGCGCCAGCAAAGCCGGAGAGACCCAGTACTTC. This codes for CASKAGETQYF.